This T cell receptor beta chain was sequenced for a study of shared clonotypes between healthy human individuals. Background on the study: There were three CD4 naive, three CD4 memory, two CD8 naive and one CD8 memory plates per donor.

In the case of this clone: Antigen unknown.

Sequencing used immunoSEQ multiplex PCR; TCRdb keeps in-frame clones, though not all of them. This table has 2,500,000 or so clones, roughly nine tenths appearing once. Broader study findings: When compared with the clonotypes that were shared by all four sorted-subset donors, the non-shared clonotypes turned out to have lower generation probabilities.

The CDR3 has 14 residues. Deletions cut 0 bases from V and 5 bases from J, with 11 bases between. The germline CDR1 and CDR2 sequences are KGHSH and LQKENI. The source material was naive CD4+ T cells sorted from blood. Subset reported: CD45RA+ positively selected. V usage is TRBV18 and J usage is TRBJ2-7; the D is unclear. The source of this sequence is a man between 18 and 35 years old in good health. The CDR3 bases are TGTGCCAGCTCACCACCTGGAACTGTAGACGAGCAGTACTTC. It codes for CASSPPGTVDEQYF.